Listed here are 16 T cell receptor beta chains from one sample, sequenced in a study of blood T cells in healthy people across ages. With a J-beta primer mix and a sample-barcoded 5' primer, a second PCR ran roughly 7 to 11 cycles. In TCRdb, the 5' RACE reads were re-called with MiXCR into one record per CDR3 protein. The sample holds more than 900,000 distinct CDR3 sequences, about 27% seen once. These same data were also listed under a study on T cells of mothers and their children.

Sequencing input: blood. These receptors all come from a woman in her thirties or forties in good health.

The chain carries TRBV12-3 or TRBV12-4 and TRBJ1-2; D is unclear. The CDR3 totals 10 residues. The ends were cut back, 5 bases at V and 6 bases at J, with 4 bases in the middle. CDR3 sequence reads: CASSPDGYTF. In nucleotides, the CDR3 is TGTGCCAGCAGTCCAGATGGCTACACCTTC.

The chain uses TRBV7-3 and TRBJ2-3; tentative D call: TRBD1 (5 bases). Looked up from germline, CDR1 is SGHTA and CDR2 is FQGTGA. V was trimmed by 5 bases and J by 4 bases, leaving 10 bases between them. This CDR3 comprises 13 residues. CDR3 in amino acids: CASSPAGSDTQYF. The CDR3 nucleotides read TGTGCCAGCAGCCCTGCAGGGTCAGATACGCAGTATTTT.

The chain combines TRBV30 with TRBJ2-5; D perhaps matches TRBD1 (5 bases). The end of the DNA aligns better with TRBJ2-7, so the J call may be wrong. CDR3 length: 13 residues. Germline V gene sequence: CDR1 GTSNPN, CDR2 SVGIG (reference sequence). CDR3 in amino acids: CAWSVGVGREQYF. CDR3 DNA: TGTGCCTGGAGTGTAGGGGTAGGGCGCGAGCAGTACTTC.

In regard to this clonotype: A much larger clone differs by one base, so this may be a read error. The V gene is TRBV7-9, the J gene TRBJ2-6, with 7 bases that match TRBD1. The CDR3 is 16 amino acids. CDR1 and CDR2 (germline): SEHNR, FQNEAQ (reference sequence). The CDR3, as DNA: TGTGCCAGCCCGGCCGGGACAGCGTCTGGGGCCAACGCCCTGACTTTC. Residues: CASPAGTASGANALTF.

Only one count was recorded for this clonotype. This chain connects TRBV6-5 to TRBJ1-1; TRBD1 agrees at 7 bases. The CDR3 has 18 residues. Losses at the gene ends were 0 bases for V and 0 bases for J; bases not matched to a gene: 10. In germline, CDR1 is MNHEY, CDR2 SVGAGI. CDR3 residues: CASSYSFQGVFMNTEAFF. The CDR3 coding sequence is TGTGCCAGCAGTTACTCTTTCCAGGGGGTGTTCATGAACACTGAAGCTTTCTTT.

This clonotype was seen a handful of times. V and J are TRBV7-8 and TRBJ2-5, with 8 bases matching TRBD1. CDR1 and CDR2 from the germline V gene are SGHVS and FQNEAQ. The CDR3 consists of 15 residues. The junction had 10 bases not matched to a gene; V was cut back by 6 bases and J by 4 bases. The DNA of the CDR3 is TGTGCCAGCAGACTGACAGGGGCCCTAAGAGAGACCCAGTACTTC. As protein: CASRLTGALRETQYF.

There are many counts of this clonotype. Here the CDR3 DNA reads TGTGCCAGCAGCTCCCTTAGCCTTAGCGGGGGGCCCGCAGATACGCAGTATTTT. This gives the protein CASSSLSLSGGPADTQYF. The chain combines TRBV7-2 with TRBJ2-3; 10 bases line up with TRBD2. This CDR3 has 18 residues. J gave up 4 bases and V 4 bases, and 14 bases lay outside the gene matches. Germline CDR1 and CDR2: SGHTA and FQGNSA.

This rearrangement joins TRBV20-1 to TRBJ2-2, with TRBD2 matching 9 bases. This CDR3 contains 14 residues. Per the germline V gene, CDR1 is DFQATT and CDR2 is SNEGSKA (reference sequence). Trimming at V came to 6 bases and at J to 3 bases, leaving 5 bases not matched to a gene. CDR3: CSAPTSGYTGELFF. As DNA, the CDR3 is TGCAGTGCCCCGACTAGCGGATACACCGGGGAGCTGTTTTTT.

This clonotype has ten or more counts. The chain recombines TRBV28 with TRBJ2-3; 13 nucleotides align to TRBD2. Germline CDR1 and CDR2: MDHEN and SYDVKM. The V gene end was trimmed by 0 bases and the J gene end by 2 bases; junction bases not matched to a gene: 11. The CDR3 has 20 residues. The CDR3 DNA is TGTGCCAGCAGTTTATGGCACGGGACTAGCGGGGATACCTCCACAGATACGCAGTATTTT. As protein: CASSLWHGTSGDTSTDTQYF. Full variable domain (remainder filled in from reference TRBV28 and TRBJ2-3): DVKVTQSSRYLVKRTGEKVFLECVQDMDHENMFWYRQDPGLGLRLIYFSYDVKMKEKGDIPEGYSVSREKKERFSLILESASTNQTSMYLCASSLWHGTSGDTSTDTQYFGPGTRLTVL.

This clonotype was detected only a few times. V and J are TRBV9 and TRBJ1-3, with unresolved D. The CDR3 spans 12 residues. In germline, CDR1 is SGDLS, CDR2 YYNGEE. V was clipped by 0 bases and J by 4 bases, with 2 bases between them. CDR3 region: CASSVGGNTIYF. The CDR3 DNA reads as TGTGCCAGCAGCGTAGGAGGAAACACCATATATTTT.

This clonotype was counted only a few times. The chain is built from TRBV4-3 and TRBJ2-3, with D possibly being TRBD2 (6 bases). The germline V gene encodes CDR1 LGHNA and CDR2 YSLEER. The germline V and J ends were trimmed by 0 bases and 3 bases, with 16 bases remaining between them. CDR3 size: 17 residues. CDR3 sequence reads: CASSQEGRQRRTDTQYF. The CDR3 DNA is TGCGCCAGCAGCCAAGAGGGGAGGCAGCGGAGGACAGATACGCAGTATTTT.

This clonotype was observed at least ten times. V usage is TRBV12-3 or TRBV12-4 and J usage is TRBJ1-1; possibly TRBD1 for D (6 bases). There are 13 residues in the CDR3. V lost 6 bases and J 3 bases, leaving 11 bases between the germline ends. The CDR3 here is CASSLTGYTEAFF. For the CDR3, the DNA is TGTGCCAGCAGCTTGACAGGCTACACTGAAGCTTTCTTT.

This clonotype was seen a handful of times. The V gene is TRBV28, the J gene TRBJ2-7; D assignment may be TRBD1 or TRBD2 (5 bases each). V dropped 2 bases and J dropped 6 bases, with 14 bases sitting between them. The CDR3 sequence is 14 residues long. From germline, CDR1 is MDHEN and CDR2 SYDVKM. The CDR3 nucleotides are TGTGCCAGCAGTTTAGACAGCGCCCGGGGCGAGCAGTACTTC. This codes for CASSLDSARGEQYF.

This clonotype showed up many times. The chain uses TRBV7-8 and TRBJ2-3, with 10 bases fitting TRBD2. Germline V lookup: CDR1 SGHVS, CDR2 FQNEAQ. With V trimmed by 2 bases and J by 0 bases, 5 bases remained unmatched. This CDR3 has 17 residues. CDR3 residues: CASSLFASGGSTDTQYF. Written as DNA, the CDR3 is TGTGCCAGCAGCTTATTCGCTAGCGGGGGCAGCACAGATACGCAGTATTTT. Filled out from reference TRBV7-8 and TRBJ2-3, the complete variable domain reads GAGVSQSPRYKVAKRGQDVALRCDPISGHVSLFWYQQALGQGPEFLTYFQNEAQLDKSGLPSDRFFAERPEGSVSTLKIQRTQQEDSAVYLCASSLFASGGSTDTQYFGPGTRLTVL.

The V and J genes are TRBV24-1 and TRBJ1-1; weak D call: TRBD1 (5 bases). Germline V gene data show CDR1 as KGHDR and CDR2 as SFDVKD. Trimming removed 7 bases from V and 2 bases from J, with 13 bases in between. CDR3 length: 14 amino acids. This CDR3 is CATRDTGTNTEAFF. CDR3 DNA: TGTGCCACCAGGGACACCGGGACTAACACTGAAGCTTTCTTT.

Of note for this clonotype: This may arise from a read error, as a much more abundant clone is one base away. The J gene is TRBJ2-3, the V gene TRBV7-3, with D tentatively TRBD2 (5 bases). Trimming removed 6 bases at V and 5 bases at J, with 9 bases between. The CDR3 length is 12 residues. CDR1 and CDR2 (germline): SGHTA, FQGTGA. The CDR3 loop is CASSFEGDTQYF. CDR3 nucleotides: TGTGCCAGCAGTTTCGAGGGAGATACGCAGTATTTT.